The present T cell receptor beta chain was sequenced within a study of blood T cell repertoires in COVID-19. Whole-study context: T cells, B-cell-depleted T cells, or PBMCs supplied cDNA or gDNA.

The CDR3 is 16 residues long. The V and J ends lost 2 bases and 9 bases respectively, with 20 bases between them. Germline CDR1 reads SGHTA; CDR2 reads FQGNSA. Per the study methods: Researchers report that nucleated cell counts were estimated from reference gene primer amplification. The data were produced by immunoSEQ multiplex PCR, yet TCRdb's version contains in-frame clones alone and is incomplete. V and J calls and clone size are given by that table; D and trimming were obtained from the DNA. The data contain just over 300,000 clones, about nine tenths of them singletons. The genes are TRBV7-2 and TRBJ2-1, with a possible D match to TRBD1 (6 bases). The origin of this receptor is a man aged 18 to 29 with active or convalescent COVID-19. The specimen was peripheral blood. The CDR3 region has the DNA TGTGCCAGCAGCTTACTCCTGACAGGCCCTTTGGGTGAGCAGTTCTTC. The encoded protein is CASSLLLTGPLGEQFF.